These T cell receptor beta chains were read from a single sample in a study of blood T cell repertoires in COVID-19. Here immunoSEQ multiplex PCR was the method, and the copy in TCRdb shows in-frame clones only, minus some. The table has under 250,000 clones, approximately 83% seen once. Sequencing was performed on peripheral blood. The origin of the receptors is a human donor in a cohort sampled during active COVID-19. Both conserved end residues are part of each CDR3. The D gene is left open where the match is weak. Clone size is shown for a subset of rows, as once, few, many or a class of expanded clone.

>TRBJ1-1|TRBV19|NA|few
TGTGCCAGTAGTCTCCGTGAGGACCCCGGGGGGAAAGCTTTCTTT
CASSLREDPGGKAFF
>TRBJ1-5|TRBV5-1|TRBD1|NA
TGCGCCAGCAGCCCCGGGACAGGGATGGGACAGCCCCAGCATTTT
CASSPGTGMGQPQHF
>TRBJ1-1|TRBV9|NA|once
TGTGCCAGCAGCGTGGGGCAGTTGAACACTGAAGCTTTCTTT
CASSVGQLNTEAFF
>TRBJ2-5|TRBV19|NA|NA
TGTGCCAGTGGAGTGGGGAGCCAAGAGACCCAGTACTTC
CASGVGSQETQYF
>TRBJ2-5|TRBV5-1|TRBD1|NA
TGCGCCAGCAGCTCGGGGACAGCCCAGGAGACCCAGTACTTC
CASSSGTAQETQYF
>TRBJ2-7|TRBV9|TRBD1|few
TGTGCCAGCAGCGCCGGACAGGGAACCTACGAGCAGTACTTC
CASSAGQGTYEQYF
>TRBJ1-2|TRBV28|NA|NA
TGTGCCAGCAGTTTGACGATGATTCAGGGTATCCATGGCTACACCTTC
CASSLTMIQGIHGYTF
>TRBJ1-2|TRBV28|NA|NA
TGTGCCAGCAGTTCAGGGCAGGGCTCGGACTATGGCTACACCTTC
CASSSGQGSDYGYTF
>TRBJ2-7|TRBV11-2|NA|NA
TGTGCCAGCAGCCAAGTCCAGTTCAACGAGCAGTACTTC
CASSQVQFNEQYF
>TRBJ1-1|TRBV28|NA|NA
TGTGCCAGCAGTGGAGGCGGTGGAGGACCGAACACTGAAGCTTTCTTT
CASSGGGGGPNTEAFF
>TRBJ1-4|TRBV6-6|TRBD1|NA
TGTGCCAGCAGGTCGAGGGGGCTTGAAAAACTGTTTTTT
CASRSRGLEKLFF
>TRBJ2-1|TRBV11-2|NA|NA
TGTGCCAGCAGCCCCAACAGGGTTGAGCAGTTCTTC
CASSPNRVEQFF
>TRBJ1-5|TRBV18|TRBD1|NA
TGTGCCAGCTCACAAGGACAGGCGCCCATGCCTCAGCATTTT
CASSQGQAPMPQHF
>TRBJ2-2|TRBV6-1|NA|once
TGTGCCAGCAGTGAATCCCGCACCGGGGAGCTGTTTTTT
CASSESRTGELFF
>TRBJ2-2|TRBV10-3|TRBD2|NA
TGTGCCAGCACCGGGACTAGCGGTAACACCGGGGAGCTGTTTTTT
CASTGTSGNTGELFF
>TRBJ1-4|TRBV5-5|NA|NA
TGTGCCAGCAGCATGAGCAACTCTAATGAAAAACTGTTTTTT
CASSMSNSNEKLFF
>TRBJ2-1|TRBV19|NA|NA
TGTGCCAGTAGTATAGTAAGGGGGAATGAGCAGTTCTTC
CASSIVRGNEQFF
>TRBJ1-6|TRBV30|TRBD1|few
TGTGCCTGGAGTGTAGAGATAGGGGGCAGATCACCCCTCCACTTT
CAWSVEIGGRSPLHF
>TRBJ2-6|TRBV15|TRBD1|once
TGTGCCACCAGCAGAGCGCCAGGGGGAGTTGGCAACGTCCTGACTTTC
CATSRAPGGVGNVLTF
>TRBJ2-1|TRBV9|TRBD2|NA
TGTGCCAGCAGCGTAGGGACTAGCGGGAGATGGGAGCAGTTCTTC
CASSVGTSGRWEQFF
>TRBJ1-1|TRBV18|NA|once
TGTGCCAGCTCCCCTAATTCGCCACAGGGTAGTAACACTGAAGCTTTCTTT
CASSPNSPQGSNTEAFF
>TRBJ1-1|TRBV9|NA|NA
TGTGCCAGCAGCGTAAACACCGCCACTGAAGCTTTCTTT
CASSVNTATEAFF
>TRBJ2-5|TRBV7-2|NA|NA
TGTGCCAGCAGTCGCGGACAGAGCCAAGAGACCCAGTACTTC
CASSRGQSQETQYF
>TRBJ2-2|TRBV5-1|TRBD1|NA
TGCGCCAGCAGCCTTACCGGGACAGGGGGCCCCGGGGAGCTGTTTTTT
CASSLTGTGGPGELFF
>TRBJ2-5|TRBV12-3/TRBV12-4|NA|NA
TGTGCCAGCAGTTGGGACATGGGGACCCAGTACTTC
CASSWDMGTQYF
>TRBJ2-7|TRBV6-6|TRBD1|few
TGTGCCAGCAGTTACTCTTCGGGACAGGGGTACGAGCAGTACTTC
CASSYSSGQGYEQYF
>TRBJ1-5|TRBV19|NA|few
TGTGCCAGTAGTTCAGGCACAATCAGCAATCAGCCCCAGCATTTT
CASSSGTISNQPQHF
>TRBJ2-5|TRBV7-8|NA|NA
TGTGCCAGCAGCCCCTCGTGGGGGGAGAAAGAGACCCAGTACTTC
CASSPSWGEKETQYF
>TRBJ1-2|TRBV6-5|NA|NA
TGTGCCAGCAGTTTTCGACAGGTTAACTATGGCTACACCTTC
CASSFRQVNYGYTF
>TRBJ2-2|TRBV7-2|NA|NA
TGTGCCAGCAGCTTCCCCGGGAGTAGGGCCGGGGAGCTGTTTTTT
CASSFPGSRAGELFF
>TRBJ2-2|TRBV15|NA|few
TGTGCCACCAGCAGGGTAGCTGACGCCGGGGAGCTGTTTTTT
CATSRVADAGELFF
>TRBJ1-1|TRBV7-3|NA|NA
TGTGCCAGCAGCTTAAGGGCGGGGGAAGCTTTCTTT
CASSLRAGEAFF
>TRBJ2-1|TRBV18|TRBD2|NA
TGTGCCAGCTCACCATCTAGCGGTAATGAGCAGTTCTTC
CASSPSSGNEQFF
>TRBJ2-1|TRBV24-1|TRBD2|NA
TGTGCCACCAGTGTCGGGAGGGCCGTTGATGAGCAGTTCTTC
CATSVGRAVDEQFF
>TRBJ1-2|TRBV6-1|TRBD1|NA
TGTGCCAGCAGTGAATCTGGACAGGGATTCTATGGCTACACCTTC
CASSESGQGFYGYTF
>TRBJ1-2|TRBV28|TRBD1|NA
TGTGCCAGCACCCCTTCAGGGACAGATTATGGCTACACCTTC
CASTPSGTDYGYTF
>TRBJ2-7|TRBV5-1|NA|NA
TGCGCCAGCAGCTTGTCCCCAGGAGGGACGTACGAGCAGTACTTC
CASSLSPGGTYEQYF
>TRBJ1-4|TRBV15|NA|once
TGTGCCACCAGCAGAGCAGAGGAGGAAAAACTGTTTTTT
CATSRAEEEKLFF
>TRBJ2-7|TRBV4-2|NA|NA
TGTGCCAGCAGCCAAGAGGGGCAATCCCGCTACGAGCAGTACTTC
CASSQEGQSRYEQYF
>TRBJ1-6|TRBV5-4|TRBD1|few
TGTGCCAGCAGCCCCCCCCCGGGACAGCCCCTCCACTTT
CASSPPPGQPLHF
>TRBJ2-1|TRBV15|NA|NA
TGTGCCACCAGCAGAGAGCGGGGTCGCGGGTATGAGCAGTTCTTC
CATSRERGRGYEQFF
>TRBJ2-3|TRBV18|NA|NA
TGTGCCAGCTCACCCCCAGACAGACAGGCGACGCAGTATTTT
CASSPPDRQATQYF
>TRBJ1-2|TRBV4-1|NA|NA
TGCGCCAGCAGCCAAGATCCAGTACAGACGTATGGCTACACCTTC
CASSQDPVQTYGYTF
>TRBJ2-3|TRBV6-6|NA|NA
TGTGCCAGCACCACTAAGGGGTTAACTAGCACAGATACGCAGTATTTT
CASTTKGLTSTDTQYF
>TRBJ2-1|TRBV7-2|NA|NA
TGTGCCAGCAGCTTGGCCCTAGCCAATGAGCAGTTCTTC
CASSLALANEQFF
>TRBJ2-5|TRBV7-8|TRBD2|NA
TGTGCCAGCAGCCGAGAGATAGCGGGGAGAGGGCCCCAGTACTTC
CASSREIAGRGPQYF
>TRBJ1-5|TRBV4-2|TRBD1|NA
TGTGCCAGCAGCCCGACAGGGTCATACCAGCCCCAGCATTTT
CASSPTGSYQPQHF
>TRBJ2-3|TRBV19|NA|NA
TGTGCCAGTAGTATTGGGAGTCCTAAAGACGATACGCAGTATTTT
CASSIGSPKDDTQYF
>TRBJ2-5|TRBV2|TRBD1|NA
TGTGCCAGCAGGAAGACAGGGGGCACATCGGAGACCCAGTACTTC
CASRKTGGTSETQYF
>TRBJ2-6|TRBV21-1|NA|NA
TGTGCCAGCAGCCTACGGGACAGGGGGGCCCCTTCTGGGGCCAACGTCCTGACTTTC
CASSLRDRGAPSGANVLTF
>TRBJ2-7|TRBV6-5|NA|NA
TGTGCCAGCACCCCCGGGACTCCCGTTACCTACGAGCAGTACTTC
CASTPGTPVTYEQYF
>TRBJ2-5|TRBV5-1|TRBD2|NA
TGCGCCAGCAGCTTGGAGGCTAGCGGGCAAGAGACCCAGTACTTC
CASSLEASGQETQYF
>TRBJ2-1|TRBV6-5|TRBD2|NA
TGTGCCAGCAGTACGGGACTAGCGGGAAGGGAGCAGTTCTTC
CASSTGLAGREQFF
>TRBJ1-6|TRBV25-1|NA|NA
TGTGCCAGCAGTGGATTCACAGGGTCCCGTTCACCCCTCCACTTT
CASSGFTGSRSPLHF
>TRBJ2-3|TRBV3-1/TRBV3-2|TRBD2|NA
TGTGCCAGCAGCCAAGTTAGCGGGGGGGCAAATACGCAGTATTTT
CASSQVSGGANTQYF
>TRBJ1-2|TRBV6-4|NA|once
TGTGCCAGCAGCCCCACGGGAGGGGGGCTCTATGGCTACACCTTC
CASSPTGGGLYGYTF
>TRBJ2-2|TRBV27|TRBD2|once
TGTGCCAGCAGTTTAAGGACTAGCGGGATCGGGGAGCTGTTTTTT
CASSLRTSGIGELFF